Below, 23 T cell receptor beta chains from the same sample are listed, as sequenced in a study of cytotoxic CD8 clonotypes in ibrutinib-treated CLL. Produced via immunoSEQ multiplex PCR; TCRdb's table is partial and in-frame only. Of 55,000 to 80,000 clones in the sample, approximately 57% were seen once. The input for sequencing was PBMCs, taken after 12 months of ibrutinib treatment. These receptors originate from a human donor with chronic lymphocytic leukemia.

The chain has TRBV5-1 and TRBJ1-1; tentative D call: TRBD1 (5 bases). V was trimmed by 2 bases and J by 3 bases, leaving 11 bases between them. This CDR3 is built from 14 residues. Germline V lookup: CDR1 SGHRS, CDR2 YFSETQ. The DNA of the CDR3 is TGCGCCAGCAGCTTTGGGGGGTTGGACACTGAAGCTTTCTTT. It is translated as CASSFGGLDTEAFF.

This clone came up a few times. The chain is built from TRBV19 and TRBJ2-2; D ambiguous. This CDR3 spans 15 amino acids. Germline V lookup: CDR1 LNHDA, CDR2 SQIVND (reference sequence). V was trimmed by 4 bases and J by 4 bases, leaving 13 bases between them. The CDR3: CASSKTRSGTGELFF. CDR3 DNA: TGTGCCAGTAGTAAAACCAGGTCGGGCACCGGGGAGCTGTTTTTT.

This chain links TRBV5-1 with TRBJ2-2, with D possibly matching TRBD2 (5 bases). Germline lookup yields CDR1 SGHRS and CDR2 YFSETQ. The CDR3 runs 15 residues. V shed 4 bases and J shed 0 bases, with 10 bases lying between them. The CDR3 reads CASSITGTNTGELFF. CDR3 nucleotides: TGCGCCAGCAGCATTACCGGGACGAACACCGGGGAGCTGTTTTTT.

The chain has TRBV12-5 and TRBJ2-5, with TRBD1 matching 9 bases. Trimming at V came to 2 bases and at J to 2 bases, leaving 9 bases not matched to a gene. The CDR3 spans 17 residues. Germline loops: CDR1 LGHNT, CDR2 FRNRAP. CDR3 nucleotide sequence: TGTGCTAGTGGTTTGCCGCGCCCCGGGACAGGGCAAGAGACCCAGTACTTC. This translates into CASGLPRPGTGQETQYF. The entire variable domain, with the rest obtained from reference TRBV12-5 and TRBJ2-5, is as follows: DARVTQTPRHKVTEMGQEVTMRCQPILGHNTVFWYRQTMMQGLELLAYFRNRAPLDDSGMPKDRFSAEMPDATLATLKIQPSEPRDSAVYFCASGLPRPGTGQETQYFGPGTRLLVL.

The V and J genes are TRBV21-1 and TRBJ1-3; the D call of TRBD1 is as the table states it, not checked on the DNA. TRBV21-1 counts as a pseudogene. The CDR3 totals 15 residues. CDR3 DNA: TGTGCCAGCAGCAAAATTCCAGACTCTGGAAACACCATATATTTT. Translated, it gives CASSKIPDSGNTIYF.

The DNA for the CDR3 is TGTGCCAGCAGCACTCAAGGGTTGGGTTCGAAAGAGACCCAGTACTTC. Translated, it gives CASSTQGLGSKETQYF. The J gene is TRBJ2-5, the V gene TRBV11-1; D gene unclear. In germline, CDR1 is SGHAT, CDR2 FQDESV (reference sequence). CDR3 length equals 16 residues. V was pared by 5 bases and J by 3 bases, with 19 bases between.

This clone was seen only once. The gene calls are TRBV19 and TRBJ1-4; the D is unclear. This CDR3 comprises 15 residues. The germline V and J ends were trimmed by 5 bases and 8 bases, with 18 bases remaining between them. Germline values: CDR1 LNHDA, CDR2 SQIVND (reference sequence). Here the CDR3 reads CASSVPSGRREKLFF. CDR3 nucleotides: TGTGCCAGTAGTGTTCCCTCCGGGAGGCGGGAAAAACTGTTTTTT.

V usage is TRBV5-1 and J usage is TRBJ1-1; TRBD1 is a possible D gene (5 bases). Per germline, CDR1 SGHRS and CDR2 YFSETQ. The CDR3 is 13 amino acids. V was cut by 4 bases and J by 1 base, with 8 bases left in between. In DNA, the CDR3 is TGCGCCAGCAGCGAGACAGCGAACACTGAAGCTTTCTTT. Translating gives CASSETANTEAFF. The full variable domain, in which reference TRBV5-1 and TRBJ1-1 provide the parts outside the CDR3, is KAGVTQTPRYLIKTRGQQVTLSCSPISGHRSVSWYQQTPGQGLQFLFEYFSETQRNKGNFPGRFSGRQFSNSRSEMNVSTLELGDSALYLCASSETANTEAFFGQGTRLTVV.

The CDR3 DNA follows: TGTGCCAGCAGGGGATGGACTAGGGTTGCGGAGACCCAGTACTTC. Amino acid sequence: CASRGWTRVAETQYF. The chain carries TRBV28 and TRBJ2-5, with 7 bases fitting TRBD2. V was pared by 6 bases and J by 5 bases, with 12 bases of the junction left unmatched. Germline loops: CDR1 MDHEN, CDR2 SYDVKM. CDR3 length: 15 residues.

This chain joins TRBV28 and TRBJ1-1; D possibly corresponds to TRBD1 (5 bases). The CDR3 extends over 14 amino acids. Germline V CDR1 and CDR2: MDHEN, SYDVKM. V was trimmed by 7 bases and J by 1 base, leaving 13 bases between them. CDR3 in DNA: TGTGCCAGCACCTCTGGGGGATCGAACACTGAAGCTTTCTTT. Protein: CASTSGGSNTEAFF.

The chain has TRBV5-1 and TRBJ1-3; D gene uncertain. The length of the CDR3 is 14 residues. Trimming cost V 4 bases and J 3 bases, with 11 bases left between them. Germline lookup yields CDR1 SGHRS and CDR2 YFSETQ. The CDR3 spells CASSREGLGNTIYF. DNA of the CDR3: TGCGCCAGCAGCCGGGAGGGCCTTGGAAACACCATATATTTT.

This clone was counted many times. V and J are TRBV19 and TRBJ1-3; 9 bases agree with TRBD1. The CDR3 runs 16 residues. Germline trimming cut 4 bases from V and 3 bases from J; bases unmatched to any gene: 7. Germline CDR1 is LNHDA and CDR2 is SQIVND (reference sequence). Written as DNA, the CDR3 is TGTGCCAGTAGTACTTTGGGACAGGGCAGTGGAAACACCATATATTTT. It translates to CASSTLGQGSGNTIYF. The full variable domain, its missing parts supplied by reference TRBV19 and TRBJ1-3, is DGGITQSPKYLFRKEGQNVTLSCEQNLNHDAMYWYRQDPGQGLRLIYYSQIVNDFQKGDIAEGYSVSREKKESFPLTVTSAQKNPTAFYLCASSTLGQGSGNTIYFGEGSWLTVV.

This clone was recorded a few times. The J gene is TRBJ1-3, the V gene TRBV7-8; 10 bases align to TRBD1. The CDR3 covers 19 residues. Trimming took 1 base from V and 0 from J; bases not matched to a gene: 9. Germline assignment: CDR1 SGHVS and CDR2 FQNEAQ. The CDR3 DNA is TGTGCCAGCAGCTTAGTACGGACAGGGGGAAGCAGCTCTGGAAACACCATATATTTT. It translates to CASSLVRTGGSSSGNTIYF.

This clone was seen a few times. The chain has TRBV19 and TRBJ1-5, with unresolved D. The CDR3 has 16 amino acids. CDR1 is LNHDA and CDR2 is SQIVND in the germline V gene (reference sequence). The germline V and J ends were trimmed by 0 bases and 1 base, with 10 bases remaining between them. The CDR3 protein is CASSIDPRGSNQPQHF. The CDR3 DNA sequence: TGTGCCAGTAGTATAGACCCCCGAGGGAGCAATCAGCCCCAGCATTTT.

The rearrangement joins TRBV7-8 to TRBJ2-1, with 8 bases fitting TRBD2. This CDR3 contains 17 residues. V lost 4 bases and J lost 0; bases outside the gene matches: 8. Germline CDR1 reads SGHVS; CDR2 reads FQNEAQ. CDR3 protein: CASSSSPSGSSYNEQFF. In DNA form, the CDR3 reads TGTGCCAGCAGCTCTAGTCCGAGCGGGAGCTCCTACAATGAGCAGTTCTTC.

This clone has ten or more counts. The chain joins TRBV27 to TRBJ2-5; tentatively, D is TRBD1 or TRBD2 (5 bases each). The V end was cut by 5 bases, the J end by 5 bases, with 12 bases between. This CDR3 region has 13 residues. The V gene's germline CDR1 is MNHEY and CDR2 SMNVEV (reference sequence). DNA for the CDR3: TGTGCCAGCAGTAGGGACCCTTGGGAGACCCAGTACTTC. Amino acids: CASSRDPWETQYF.

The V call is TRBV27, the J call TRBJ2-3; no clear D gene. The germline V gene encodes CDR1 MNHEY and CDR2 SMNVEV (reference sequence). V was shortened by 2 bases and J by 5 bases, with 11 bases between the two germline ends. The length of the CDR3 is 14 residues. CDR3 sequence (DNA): TGTGCCAGCAGTTTACTCGGTGAGGAAGATACGCAGTATTTT. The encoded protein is CASSLLGEEDTQYF.

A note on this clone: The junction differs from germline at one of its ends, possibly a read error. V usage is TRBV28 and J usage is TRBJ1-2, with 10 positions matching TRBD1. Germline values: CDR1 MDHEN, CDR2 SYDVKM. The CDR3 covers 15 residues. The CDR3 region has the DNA TGTGCCAGCAGTTTTATTCGACACGGACAGGGGGTTTTCTCCTTC. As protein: CASSFIRHGQGVFSF.

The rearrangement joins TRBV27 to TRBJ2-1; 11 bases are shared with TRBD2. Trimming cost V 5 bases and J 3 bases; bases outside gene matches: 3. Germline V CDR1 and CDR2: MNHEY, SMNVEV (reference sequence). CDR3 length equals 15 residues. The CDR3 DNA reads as TGTGCCAGCAGTCCGGGACTAGCGGTCTACAATGAGCAGTTCTTC. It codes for CASSPGLAVYNEQFF.

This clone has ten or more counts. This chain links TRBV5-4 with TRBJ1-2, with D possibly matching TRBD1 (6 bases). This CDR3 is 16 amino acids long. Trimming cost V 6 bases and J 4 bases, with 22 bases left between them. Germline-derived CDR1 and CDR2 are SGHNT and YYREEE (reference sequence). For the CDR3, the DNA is TGTGCCAGCACTGTGAGGGGCAGGGGATCTGGCTATGGCTACACCTTC. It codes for CASTVRGRGSGYGYTF.

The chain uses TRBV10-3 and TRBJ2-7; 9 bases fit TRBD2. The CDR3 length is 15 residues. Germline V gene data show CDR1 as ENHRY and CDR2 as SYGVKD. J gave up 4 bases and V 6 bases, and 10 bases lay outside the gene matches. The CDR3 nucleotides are TGTGCCATCAGGTCGGATAGCGGGGGCAAATACGAGCAGTACTTC. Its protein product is CAIRSDSGGKYEQYF.

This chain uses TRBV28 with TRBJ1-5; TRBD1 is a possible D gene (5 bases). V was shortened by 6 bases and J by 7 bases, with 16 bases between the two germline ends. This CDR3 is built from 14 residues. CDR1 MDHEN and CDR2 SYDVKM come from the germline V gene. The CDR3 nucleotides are TGTGCCAGCAGACCGGGACCCCAGGGCCAGCCCCAGCATTTT. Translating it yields CASRPGPQGQPQHF.

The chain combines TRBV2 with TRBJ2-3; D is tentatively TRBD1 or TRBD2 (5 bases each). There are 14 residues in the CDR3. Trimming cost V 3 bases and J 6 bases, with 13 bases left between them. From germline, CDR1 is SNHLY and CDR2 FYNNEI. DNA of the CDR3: TGTGCCAGCAGTGAGAAGGGGTGGGGGGATACGCAGTATTTT. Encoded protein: CASSEKGWGDTQYF.